The 10 T cell receptor beta chains below all came from one sample that was sequenced in a study of shared clonotypes between healthy human individuals. Profiled with immunoSEQ multiplex PCR; TCRdb holds only in-frame clones, not every one. The sample lists hundreds of thousands of clones; 55% to 75% were seen once. The sample was memory CD4+ T cells sorted from blood. Stated subset: CD45RA-negative fraction. The receptors here all came from a woman in her thirties in good health.

CDR3 loop: CASSSGTSGRTDTQYF. For the CDR3, the DNA is TGTGCCAGCAGCTCCGGGACTAGCGGACGGACAGATACGCAGTATTTT. This rearrangement joins TRBV7-9 to TRBJ2-3; 11 bases match TRBD2. The CDR3 extends over 16 amino acids. V was clipped by 4 bases and J by 3 bases; unmatched bases: 6. Germline CDR1 is SEHNR and CDR2 is FQNEAQ (reference sequence).

V gene TRBV18 combines with J gene TRBJ2-3; 7 bases map to TRBD2. This CDR3 spans 16 amino acids. In germline, CDR1 is KGHSH, CDR2 LQKENI. V trimming: 2 bases; J trimming: 0 bases; junction bases outside the gene matches: 5. The CDR3: CASSPKAGESTDTQYF. CDR3 bases: TGTGCCAGCTCACCAAAGGCGGGAGAGAGCACAGATACGCAGTATTTT.

There are a few counts of this clone. This chain joins TRBV18 and TRBJ1-1; D gene uncertain. Trimming took off 8 bases at V and 1 base at J, with 11 bases between the two ends. The germline V gene has CDR1 KGHSH and CDR2 LQKENI. The CDR3 runs to 13 residues. CDR3 sequence (DNA): TGTGCCAGCGCAGGCGCCCAGAACACTGAAGCTTTCTTT. Its protein product is CASAGAQNTEAFF.

V is TRBV10-3 and J is TRBJ2-3; 11 bases fit TRBD2. The ends lost 6 bases at V and 1 base at J; junction bases unmatched: 6. The CDR3 has 16 amino acids. Germline lookup yields CDR1 ENHRY and CDR2 SYGVKD. The CDR3 DNA reads as TGTGCCATCAGCTCACTAGCGGGAGTTGGCACAGATACGCAGTATTTT. Translation: CAISSLAGVGTDTQYF.

This clone was observed many times. The chain's CDR3 is CASSWAGSSYEQYF. CDR3 in DNA: TGTGCCAGCAGCTGGGCGGGCAGCTCCTACGAGCAGTACTTC. This chain connects TRBV11-2 to TRBJ2-7; tentatively, D is TRBD2 (5 bases). Germline CDR1 SGHAT, CDR2 FQNNGV. The CDR3 length is 14 residues. The V end was cut by 4 bases, the J end by 0 bases, with 10 bases between.

The chain links TRBV28 to TRBJ1-2; 9 nucleotides line up with TRBD1. V was clipped by 4 bases and J by 8 bases; unmatched bases: 8. Germline V gene sequence: CDR1 MDHEN, CDR2 SYDVKM. This CDR3 contains 14 residues. The CDR3 reads CASSSLLTGGGYTF. CDR3 nucleotide sequence: TGTGCCAGCAGTTCCCTATTGACAGGGGGGGGCTACACCTTC.

The CDR3, as DNA: TGTGCCAGCAGCTCACCGACTCAACGGAGCAACAATGAGCAGTTCTTC. It codes for CASSSPTQRSNNEQFF. The chain joins TRBV11-2 to TRBJ2-1; D gene ambiguous. V shed 4 bases and J shed 5 bases, with 18 bases lying between them. CDR3 length equals 16 residues. In germline, CDR1 is SGHAT, CDR2 FQNNGV. Looking up the rest from reference TRBV11-2 and TRBJ2-1 gives the full variable domain: EAGVAQSPRYKIIEKRQSVAFWCNPISGHATLYWYQQILGQGPKLLIQFQNNGVVDDSQLPKDRFSAERLKGVDSTLKIQPAKLEDSAVYLCASSSPTQRSNNEQFFGPGTRLTVL.

The V call is TRBV5-4, the J call TRBJ2-5; 10 bases map to TRBD2. The CDR3 covers 14 residues. CDR1 SGHNT and CDR2 YYREEE come from the germline V gene (reference sequence). After removal of 3 bases from V and 5 bases from J, the junction contained 4 bases not matched to a gene. CDR3 sequence: CASSYLAGDETQYF. CDR3 DNA: TGTGCCAGCAGCTACCTAGCGGGAGACGAGACCCAGTACTTC.

The rearrangement uses TRBV27 and TRBJ1-2; D ambiguous. CDR1 is MNHEY and CDR2 is SMNVEV in the germline V gene (reference sequence). The germline V and J ends were trimmed by 6 bases and 5 bases, with 13 bases remaining between them. This CDR3 is 13 amino acids long. The CDR3 loop reads CASSPELGYGYTF. CDR3 DNA sequence: TGTGCCAGCAGCCCAGAGTTGGGGTATGGCTACACCTTC.

A few counts support this clone. V gene TRBV29-1 combines with J gene TRBJ1-1, with 7 bases fitting TRBD1. CDR3 length: 13 amino acids. Trimming cost V 4 bases and J 3 bases; bases outside gene matches: 5. Germline lookup yields CDR1 SQVTM and CDR2 ANQGSEA. The CDR3 coding sequence is TGCAGCGTTGTGGGGACAGAATACACTGAAGCTTTCTTT. As protein: CSVVGTEYTEAFF.